This passage covers 6 T cell receptor beta chains from one sample sequenced in a study of shared clonotypes between healthy human individuals. Method: immunoSEQ multiplex PCR; TCRdb's copy keeps in-frame clones and lacks some. In the table there are a few hundred thousand clones, roughly four fifths of which are singletons. Sequences were obtained from PBMCs. All receptors derive from a woman in her thirties or forties in good health. Some clones in this sample may be carry-over from other donors' samples.

V gene TRBV4-2 combines with J gene TRBJ2-1; TRBD1 is a possible D gene (6 bases). CDR1 and CDR2 (germline): LGHNA, YNFKEQ. This CDR3 has 16 amino acids. V shed 2 bases and J shed 10 bases, with 21 bases lying between them. The CDR3 DNA follows: TGTGCCAGCAGCCAAACTACAGGGTCCTCCCTCTCGGAGCAGTTCTTC. It translates to CASSQTTGSSLSEQFF.

As concerns this clone: This may come from a read error, since a much larger clone is one base off. V is TRBV28 and J is TRBJ1-5; D gene uncertain. Per the germline V gene, CDR1 is MDHEN and CDR2 is SYDVKM. There are 15 residues in the CDR3. DNA for the CDR3: TGTGCCAACAGTTCAGTCTCAGGCAGCAATCAGCCCCAGCATTTT. Residues: CANSSVSGSNQPQHF. The full variable domain, its missing parts supplied by reference TRBV28 and TRBJ1-5, is DVKVTQSSRYLVKRTGEKVFLECVQDMDHENMFWYRQDPGLGLRLIYFSYDVKMKEKGDIPEGYSVSREKKERFSLILESASTNQTSMYLCANSSVSGSNQPQHFGDGTRLSIL.

The V and J genes are TRBV27 and TRBJ2-4; 9 bases fit TRBD1. The CDR3 contains 13 residues. Looked up from germline, CDR1 is MNHEY and CDR2 is SMNVEV (reference sequence). V gave up 5 bases and J gave up 7 bases; unmatched junction bases: 3. The CDR3 loop reads CASSRDRDNIQYF. CDR3 in DNA: TGTGCCAGCAGTAGGGACAGGGACAACATTCAGTACTTC.

J is TRBJ1-5 and V is TRBV28; D remains unclear. This CDR3 region has 15 residues. The germline V gene encodes CDR1 MDHEN and CDR2 SYDVKM. V dropped 6 bases and J dropped 0 bases, with 12 bases sitting between them. CDR3 in amino acids: CASSFSDYSNQPQHF. DNA of the CDR3: TGTGCCAGCAGCTTCTCGGATTATAGCAATCAGCCCCAGCATTTT.

This clone occurred once. CDR3 coding DNA: TGTGCCAGCAGCGGGAGAGGGGTTCGTCAGCCCCAGCATTTT. Its protein product is CASSGRGVRQPQHF. The chain employs TRBV7-3 and TRBJ1-5; D may be TRBD1 (5 bases). Germline V lookup: CDR1 SGHTA, CDR2 FQGTGA. V lost 5 bases and J lost 6, with 14 bases in between. This CDR3 spans 14 amino acids.

The chain couples TRBV29-1 to TRBJ1-3; 10 bases agree with TRBD1. Germline CDR1 is SQVTM and CDR2 is ANQGSEA. CDR3 size: 18 residues. Unmatched junction bases numbered 9, after V lost 1 base and J lost 0 bases. The CDR3 spells CSVEGSRQGALSGNTIYF. The CDR3 nucleotides are TGCAGCGTTGAAGGAAGCCGACAGGGGGCCCTCTCTGGAAACACCATATATTTT.